A selection of T cell receptor beta chains follows, all from one sample in a study of T cell repertoires in cytomegalovirus infection. TCRdb reprocessed the reads via MiXCR and lists one record per CDR3 protein. Of roughly 600,000 distinct CDR3 sequences listed, less than 25% are singletons. Sequencing was carried out using CD8+ T cells from PBMCs. All receptors come from a human donor in good health (CMV status not recorded). Some clones in this sample may be carry-over from other donors' samples. Both conserved end residues are part of each CDR3.

J: TRBJ1-1
V: TRBV29-1
CDR3: CSVGGQGNTEAFF

J: TRBJ1-1
V: TRBV7-9
CDR3: CASSITQANTEAFF

J: TRBJ1-1
V: TRBV7-6
CDR3: CASSLVWTGGAGTEAFF

J: TRBJ2-1
V: TRBV7-6
CDR3: CASSPGTSGVHEQFF

J: TRBJ2-1
V: TRBV6-5
CDR3: CASSYSWAAEQFF

J: TRBJ1-6
V: TRBV6-6
CDR3: CASSYEENSYNSPLHF

J: TRBJ1-4
V: TRBV4-2
CDR3: CASSQDRGLGEKLFF

J: TRBJ2-5
V: TRBV7-9
CDR3: CASSLVASQETQYF

J: TRBJ1-1
V: TRBV9
CDR3: CASSAVQGIKAEAFF

J: TRBJ2-3
V: TRBV7-9
CDR3: CASSLTTSGGLSTDTQYF

J: TRBJ1-1
V: TRBV6-2/TRBV6-3
CDR3: CASSPYTNTEAFF

J: TRBJ1-2
V: TRBV20-1
CDR3: CSAGPGPPGDGYTF

J: TRBJ2-7
V: TRBV20-1
CDR3: CSARVVDSYEQYF

J: TRBJ2-1
V: TRBV12-3/TRBV12-4
CDR3: CASSPRAGGLLNEQFF

J: TRBJ1-1
V: TRBV19
CDR3: CASSKVSTGTEAFF

J: TRBJ1-1
V: TRBV20-1
CDR3: CSAFPTGGFEAFF

J: TRBJ2-7
V: TRBV5-1
CDR3: CASSSRGSEQYF

J: TRBJ1-2
V: TRBV6-5
CDR3: CASSSTGVDYGYTF

J: TRBJ1-2
V: TRBV13
CDR3: CASSSEDALGYGYTF

J: TRBJ2-7
V: TRBV19
CDR3: CASTTGTGYGEQYF

J: TRBJ1-1
V: TRBV5-5
CDR3: CASVGVPDEAFF

J: TRBJ2-2
V: TRBV7-9
CDR3: CASSSPPRAARSDEELFF

J: TRBJ2-5
V: TRBV29-1
CDR3: CSVEVGPKETQYF

J: TRBJ1-5
V: TRBV5-6
CDR3: CASSLGGGYQPQHF

J: TRBJ1-2
V: TRBV7-9
CDR3: CASSLGGQGPRYGYTF

J: TRBJ2-7
V: TRBV6-5
CDR3: CASSYPTDRADSYEQYF

J: TRBJ1-2
V: TRBV5-1
CDR3: CASSSRTDEYCYTF

J: TRBJ2-1
V: TRBV7-9
CDR3: CVSSHTAGGRADEQFF